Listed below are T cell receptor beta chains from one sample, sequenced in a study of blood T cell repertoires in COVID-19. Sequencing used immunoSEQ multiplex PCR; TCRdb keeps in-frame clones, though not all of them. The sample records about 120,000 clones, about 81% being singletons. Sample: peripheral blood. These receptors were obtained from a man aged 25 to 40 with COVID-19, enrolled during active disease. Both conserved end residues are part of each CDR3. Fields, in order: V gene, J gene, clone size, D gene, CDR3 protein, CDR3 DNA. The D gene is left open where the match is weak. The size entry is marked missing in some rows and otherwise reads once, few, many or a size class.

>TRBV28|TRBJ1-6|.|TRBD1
CASSLGGTVNSPLHF
TGTGCCAGCAGTTTGGGTGGGACAGTTAATTCACCCCTCCACTTT
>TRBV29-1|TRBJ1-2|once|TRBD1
CSVARDRVNYGYTF
TGCAGCGTTGCTCGGGACAGGGTTAACTATGGCTACACCTTC
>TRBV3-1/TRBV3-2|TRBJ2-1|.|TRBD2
CASRLAGVNEQFF
TGTGCCAGCAGACTAGCGGGAGTGAATGAGCAGTTCTTC
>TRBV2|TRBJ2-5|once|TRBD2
CASSATSGRRETQYF
TGTGCCAGCAGCGCAACTAGCGGGAGGAGGGAGACCCAGTACTTC
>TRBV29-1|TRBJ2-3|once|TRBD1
CSVDPRGFSTDTQYF
TGCAGCGTTGACCCCAGGGGGTTCAGCACAGATACGCAGTATTTT
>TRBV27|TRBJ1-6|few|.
CASKGGLNSPLHF
TGTGCCAGCAAAGGAGGGTTGAATTCACCCCTCCACTTT
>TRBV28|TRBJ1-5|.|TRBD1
CASRDNLQGSNQPQHF
TGTGCCAGCAGGGACAACTTACAGGGGAGCAATCAGCCCCAGCATTTT
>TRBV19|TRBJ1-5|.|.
CASSRVVRQPQHF
TGTGCCAGTAGTCGGGTAGTACGCCAGCCCCAGCATTTT
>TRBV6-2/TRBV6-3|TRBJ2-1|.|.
CASSYSWAEEFF
TGTGCCAGCAGTTACTCGTGGGCGGAGGAGTTCTTC
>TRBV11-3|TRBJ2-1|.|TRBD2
CASSLNGRERRANEQFF
TGTGCCAGCAGCTTAAACGGGAGGGAACGGCGGGCCAATGAGCAGTTCTTC
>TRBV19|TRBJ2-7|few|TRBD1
CASSRTGTGTYEQYF
TGTGCCAGTAGTAGAACCGGGACAGGGACCTACGAGCAGTACTTC
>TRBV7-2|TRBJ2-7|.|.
CASSLAGLSYEQYF
TGTGCCAGCAGCTTAGCTGGACTATCCTACGAGCAGTACTTC
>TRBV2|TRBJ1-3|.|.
CASRDEGWGRGLDTIYF
TGTGCCAGCAGGGACGAAGGATGGGGTAGAGGGTTGGACACCATATATTTT
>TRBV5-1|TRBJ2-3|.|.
CASSLNTDTQYF
TGCGCCAGCAGCCTAAACACAGATACGCAGTATTTT
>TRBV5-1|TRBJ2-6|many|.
CASSWQGAGATSGANVLTF
TGCGCCAGCAGCTGGCAGGGGGCGGGAGCCACCTCTGGGGCCAACGTCCTGACTTTC
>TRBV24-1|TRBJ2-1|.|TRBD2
CATRTSGSDEQFF
TGTGCCACCAGGACTAGCGGGAGCGATGAGCAGTTCTTC
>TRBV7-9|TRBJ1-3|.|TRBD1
CASSLWSFRDRGKANTIYF
TGTGCCAGCAGCTTATGGTCATTTCGGGACAGGGGGAAGGCAAACACCATATATTTT
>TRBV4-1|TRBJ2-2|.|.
CASSQRGAYAGELFF
TGCGCCAGCAGCCAACGCGGAGCTTATGCCGGGGAGCTGTTTTTT
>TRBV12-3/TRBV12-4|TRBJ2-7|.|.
CASSLRGREQYF
TGTGCCAGCAGTTTACGAGGGAGGGAGCAGTACTTC
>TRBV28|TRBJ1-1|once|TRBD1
CASSLGDSLNTEAFF
TGTGCCAGCAGTTTAGGGGACAGCTTAAACACTGAAGCTTTCTTT
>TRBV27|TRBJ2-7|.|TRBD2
CASGSTSGYEQYF
TGTGCCAGCGGGTCCACTAGCGGATACGAGCAGTACTTC
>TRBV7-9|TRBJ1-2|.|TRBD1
CASSRGGQGADYGYTF
TGTGCCAGCAGCCGAGGGGGACAGGGGGCTGACTATGGCTACACCTTC
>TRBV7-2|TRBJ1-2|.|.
CASSLGQVDDRGGYTF
TGTGCCAGCAGCTTAGGACAGGTTGATGATCGAGGTGGCTACACCTTC
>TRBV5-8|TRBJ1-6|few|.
CASSLGGFYNSPLHF
TGTGCCAGCAGCTTGGGGGGCTTCTATAATTCACCCCTCCACTTT
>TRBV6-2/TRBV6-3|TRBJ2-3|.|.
CASSYPGTGMFSDTQYF
TGTGCCAGCAGTTACCCCGGAACAGGGATGTTTTCAGATACGCAGTATTTT
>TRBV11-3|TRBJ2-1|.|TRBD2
CASTLDGLAGNEQFF
TGTGCCAGCACCCTAGACGGTTTAGCGGGAAATGAGCAGTTCTTC
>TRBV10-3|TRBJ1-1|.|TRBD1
CAIRAYTGTDYEAFF
TGTGCCATCAGAGCATATACCGGGACAGACTATGAAGCTTTCTTT
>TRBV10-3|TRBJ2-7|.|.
CATGAAPSYEQYF
TGTGCCACGGGAGCAGCCCCCTCCTACGAGCAGTACTTC
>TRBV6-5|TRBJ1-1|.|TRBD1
CASRLTGGESTEAFF
TGTGCCAGCAGATTGACAGGGGGCGAATCCACTGAAGCTTTCTTT
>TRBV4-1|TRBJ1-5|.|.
CASSQGGLDSNQPQHF
TGCGCCAGCAGCCAAGGAGGACTGGATAGCAATCAGCCCCAGCATTTT
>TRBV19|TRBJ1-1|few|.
CASSVGGYMNTEAFF
TGTGCCAGTAGTGTCGGGGGATACATGAACACTGAAGCTTTCTTT
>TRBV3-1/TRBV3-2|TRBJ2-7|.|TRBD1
CASSPYSRGQGGEQYF
TGTGCCAGCAGCCCGTACTCCAGAGGACAGGGGGGTGAGCAGTACTTC
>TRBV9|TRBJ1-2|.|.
CASSATPGIGYTF
TGTGCCAGCAGCGCAACCCCGGGGATCGGCTACACCTTC
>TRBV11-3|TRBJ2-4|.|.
CASSLTENIQYF
TGTGCCAGCAGCTTAACGGAAAACATTCAGTACTTC
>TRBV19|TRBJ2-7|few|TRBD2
CASSMYSGETYEQYF
TGTGCCAGTAGTATGTATAGCGGGGAAACCTACGAGCAGTACTTC
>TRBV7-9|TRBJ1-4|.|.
CASSFRPIGRGGSNEKLFF
TGTGCCAGCAGCTTTAGACCCATCGGAAGGGGGGGCTCTAATGAAAAACTGTTTTTT
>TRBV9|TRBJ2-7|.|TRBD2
CASSVSGRSEQYF
TGTGCCAGCAGCGTTAGCGGGAGAAGCGAGCAGTACTTC
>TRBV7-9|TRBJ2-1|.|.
CASSKISLSPYNEQFF
TGTGCCAGCAGCAAAATTAGCCTATCACCCTACAATGAGCAGTTCTTC
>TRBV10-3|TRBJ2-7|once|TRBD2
CAISGGGGSIGYEQYF
TGTGCCATCAGTGGCGGGGGGGGGAGTATCGGCTACGAGCAGTACTTC
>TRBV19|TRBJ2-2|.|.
CASSIEHDGELFF
TGTGCCAGTAGTATTGAGCACGACGGGGAGCTGTTTTTT
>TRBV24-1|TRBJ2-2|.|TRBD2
CATSTLPGTSANTGELFF
TGTGCCACCAGTACCTTACCCGGGACTAGCGCGAACACCGGGGAGCTGTTTTTT
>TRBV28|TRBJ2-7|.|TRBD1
CASSISGQGFYEQYF
TGTGCCAGCAGTATTTCGGGACAGGGCTTTTACGAGCAGTACTTC
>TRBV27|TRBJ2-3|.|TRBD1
CASHPLSTGGGTDTQYF
TGTGCCAGCCACCCCCTCTCGACAGGGGGGGGAACAGATACGCAGTATTTT
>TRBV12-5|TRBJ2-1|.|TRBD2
CASGWGKLAGGSDNEQFF
TGTGCTAGTGGTTGGGGGAAACTAGCGGGAGGGTCGGACAATGAGCAGTTCTTC
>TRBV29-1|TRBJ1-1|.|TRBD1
CSGWGQGLPEAFF
TGCAGCGGCTGGGGACAGGGTCTCCCTGAAGCTTTCTTT
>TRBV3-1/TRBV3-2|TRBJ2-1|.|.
CASSQEWRRPYNEQFF
TGTGCCAGCAGCCAAGAGTGGCGGAGGCCCTACAATGAGCAGTTCTTC
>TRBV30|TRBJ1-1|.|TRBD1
CAWSHPGTGDEAFF
TGTGCCTGGAGTCACCCCGGGACAGGTGATGAAGCTTTCTTT
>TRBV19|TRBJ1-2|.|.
CASSRGRGVYGYTF
TGTGCCAGTAGTAGGGGCAGGGGAGTGTATGGCTACACCTTC
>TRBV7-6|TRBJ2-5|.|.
CASSSLGTGQETQYF
TGTGCCAGCAGCTCCCTCGGGACTGGTCAAGAGACCCAGTACTTC
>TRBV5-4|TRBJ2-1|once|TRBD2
CASSRLAGGDNEQFF
TGTGCCAGCAGCCGACTAGCGGGAGGGGATAATGAGCAGTTCTTC
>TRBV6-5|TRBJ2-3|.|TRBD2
CASRSTSASTDTQYF
TGTGCCAGCAGGTCGACTAGCGCTAGCACAGATACGCAGTATTTT
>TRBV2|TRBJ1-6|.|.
CASSPQQVDNSPLHF
TGTGCCAGCAGTCCCCAGCAGGTTGATAATTCACCCCTCCACTTT
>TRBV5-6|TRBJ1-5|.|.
CASSLGTTNNQPQHF
TGTGCCAGCAGCTTGGGAACGACAAATAATCAGCCCCAGCATTTT
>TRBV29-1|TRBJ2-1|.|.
CSVVEDRYNEQFF
TGCAGCGTTGTAGAGGACAGATACAATGAGCAGTTCTTC
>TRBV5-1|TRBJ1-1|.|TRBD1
CASSTRTGRHTEAFF
TGCGCCAGCAGCACTCGGACAGGGAGGCATACTGAAGCTTTCTTT